The rows below give T cell receptor beta chains drawn from one sample of a study of cytomegalovirus exposure and HLA in healthy donors. The assay was immunoSEQ multiplex PCR, and TCRdb's table has in-frame clones only and misses some. The data contain over 70,000 clones, approximately 80% of them singletons. What was sequenced was PBMCs. The origin of the receptors is a man aged 18 to 30 in good health and CMV-seronegative. CDR3s include the opening cysteine and the closing phenylalanine or tryptophan. The D gene is left open where the match is weak.

NA	TRBV6-5	TRBJ1-1	TGTGCCAGCAGTTTGCAGGGCGGGGCTGAAGCTTTCTTT	CASSLQGGAEAFF
NA	TRBV18	TRBJ1-2	TGTGCCAGCTCACCAACTAGGGGGGGTAACTATGGCTACACCTTC	CASSPTRGGNYGYTF
TRBD2	TRBV6-5	TRBJ2-1	TGTGCCAGCAGTTACCGTCGCGGGGGCAATGAGCAGTTCTTC	CASSYRRGGNEQFF
NA	TRBV9	TRBJ2-7	TGTGCCAGCAGCCCATTGCCCCAGGGTCGCAACGAGCAGTACTTC	CASSPLPQGRNEQYF
NA	TRBV20-1	TRBJ2-1	TGCAGGACACTCGTCCTCAATGAGCAGTTCTTC	CRTLVLNEQFF
TRBD2	TRBV5-1	TRBJ2-3	TGCGCCAGCAGCTTCGGGGGGGTAGGGGCAGATACGCAGTATTTT	CASSFGGVGADTQYF
NA	TRBV6-5	TRBJ2-1	TGTGCCAGCAGTCTAGCTTATCGCTCCTACAATGAGCAGTTCTTC	CASSLAYRSYNEQFF
TRBD1	TRBV6-5	TRBJ1-2	TGTGCCAGCAGTTACCAAGGACAGGGCGCTAACTATGGCTACACCTTC	CASSYQGQGANYGYTF
NA	TRBV19	TRBJ2-1	TGTGCCAGTAGTATAGAGGCAGGTACGAACAATGAGCAGTTCTTC	CASSIEAGTNNEQFF
TRBD1	TRBV18	TRBJ1-5	TGTGCCAGCTCACCTCCGAATGACAGGGGTATCCAGCCCCAGCATTTT	CASSPPNDRGIQPQHF